This record looks at one T cell receptor beta chain sequence and its context. The sample holds one count of this clone. There is no known antigen for this receptor. The sample holds no much larger clone one base away, and base qualities are not on file. This sample stems from a study of blood T cell repertoires in COVID-19 (dated by TCRdb to about 2020). General notes on the study: Samples from collaborators originated in the United States, Italy and Spain and spanned both the acute and convalescent phases of COVID-19. The prospective study material was composed of cDNA or gDNA derived from T cells, B-cell-depleted T cells, or PBMCs. Deeply sampled blood TCRbeta repertoires from subjects exposed to, actively infected with, or recovered from COVID-19 were included in the dataset. A freely available public database, intended as a resource for researchers studying the immune response to SARS-CoV-2, is where the repertoires were released. The samples were drawn from the first 160 participants of the ongoing ImmuneRACE study and from 1,254 subjects provided by 6 global collaborators. A de-identified subject ID, COVID-19 status, age in years and sex were almost always included in the sample metadata. Where HLA class I and class II types were available, the types were taken from metadata supplied by the sample provider, not from assay-based typing. Here is what the overall study found, with its caveats: Clinical and demographic metadata were provided uncurated, with the amount varying by source and participant.

Trimming costs V 4 bases and J 8 bases, and their ends lie 12 bases apart. Its CDR3 holds 12 amino acids, cysteine through phenylalanine. This entry keeps only the CDR3 DNA: 36 bases, framed from base 1. The germline V gene supplies CDR1 SGDLS and CDR2 YYNGEE. The collaborating institutions used their own protocols to collect whole blood in K2EDTA tubes. For TCRbeta analysis, collaborator samples were shipped as frozen whole blood, as isolated PBMCs, or as DNA extracted from either sample type. TCRbeta CDR3 regions were amplified from genomic DNA using the immunoSEQ Assay, a bias-controlled multiplex PCR. The paper's processing steps were these. The number of nucleated cells in each sample was estimated by amplification of reference gene primers within the assay. To quantify the absolute abundance of each unique TCRbeta CDR3 rearrangement, sequence reads were collapsed and filtered. For each sample, productive Simpson clonality was calculated as the square root of Simpson's diversity index over productive rearrangements. Entries here come from immuneACCESS through TCRdb and include only in-frame sequences with V and J called. Some clones fail to appear in such tables; in the studies checked, an unresolved V gene covers under half of the shortfall, and the cause of the remainder is unknown. For V, J and clone size, that table is used; D and trimming come from the DNA. This sample is represented by 30,000 to 45,000 clones; more than 80% of them were singletons. The leading ten clones occupy about 44% of the sample.

The clonotype was recovered from a human donor in a cohort sampled during active or convalescent COVID-19. The donor label of this sample is uncertain. The chain couples TRBV9 to TRBJ1-2; no D gene call is confident. The specimen sequenced was peripheral blood. CDR3 region: CASSPADGGYTF. Here is the DNA: TGTGCCAGCAGCCCAGCGGACGGGGGCTACACCTTC.